The T cell receptor beta chain described here comes from a study of T cells in Graves' hyperthyroidism and ophthalmopathy. The germline V and J ends were trimmed by 7 bases and 9 bases, with 22 bases remaining between them. In germline, CDR1 is SQVTM, CDR2 ANQGSEA. CDR3 size: 14 residues. This clonotype has ten or more counts. The PBMCs had their origin in 10 ml of fresh peripheral blood. RNA transcripts provided the source from which TCR beta CDR3 regions were amplified. During a first-round RT-PCR of the TCR CDR3, the HTBI primer set was used. Using its own MiXCR run on the multiplex PCR reads, TCRdb lists one record per CDR3 protein. This sample has 100,000 to 140,000 distinct CDR3 sequences; around a sixth occur once, and the top ten carry about 40%.

This TCR was recovered from a woman aged 45-59 years with Graves' hyperthyroidism. Sequencing input: blood. The chain employs TRBV29-1 and TRBJ2-1, with D possibly being TRBD2 (5 bases). Here the CDR3 reads CSAGFRGSIFEQFF. The CDR3 DNA reads TGCAGCGCCGGCTTTCGAGGGAGTATATTTGAGCAGTTCTTC.